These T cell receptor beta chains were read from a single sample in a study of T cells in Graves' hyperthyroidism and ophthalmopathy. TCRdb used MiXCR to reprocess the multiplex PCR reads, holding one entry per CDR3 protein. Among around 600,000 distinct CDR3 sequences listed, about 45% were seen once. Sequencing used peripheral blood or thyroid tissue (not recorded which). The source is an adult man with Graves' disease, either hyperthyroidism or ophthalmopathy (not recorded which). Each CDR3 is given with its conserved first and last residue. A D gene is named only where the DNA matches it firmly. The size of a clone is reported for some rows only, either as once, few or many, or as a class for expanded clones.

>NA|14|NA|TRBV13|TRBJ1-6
CASSLRKVSSPLHF
TGTGCCAGCAGCCTAAGAAAAGTAAGCTCACCCCTCCACTTT
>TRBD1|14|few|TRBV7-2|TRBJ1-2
CASSKGQYGYGYTF
TGTGCCAGCAGCAAGGGACAGTATGGGTATGGCTACACCTTC
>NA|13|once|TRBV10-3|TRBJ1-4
CAISESFPGKLFF
TGTGCCATCAGTGAGTCGTTTCCGGGGAAACTGTTTTTT
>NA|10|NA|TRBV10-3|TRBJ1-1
CAITNTEAFF
TGTGCCATCACGAACACTGAAGCTTTCTTT
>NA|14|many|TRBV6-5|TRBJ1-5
CASSEGQFNQPQHF
TGTGCCAGCAGTGAAGGACAGTTCAATCAGCCCCAGCATTTT
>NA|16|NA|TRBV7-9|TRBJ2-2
CASSPHGGANTGELFF
TGTGCCAGCAGTCCGCATGGCGGGGCGAACACCGGGGAGCTGTTTTTT
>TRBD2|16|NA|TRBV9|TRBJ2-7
CASSVGILAGDYEQYF
TGTGCCAGCAGCGTGGGTATTCTAGCGGGGGACTACGAGCAGTACTTC
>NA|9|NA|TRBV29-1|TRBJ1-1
CSEYKEAFF
TGCAGCGAGTACAAGGAAGCTTTCTTT
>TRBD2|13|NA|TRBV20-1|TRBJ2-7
CSASGGETYEQYF
TGCAGTGCTAGCGGGGGGGAGACCTACGAGCAGTACTTC
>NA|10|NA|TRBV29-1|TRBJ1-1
CSVAAGEAFF
TGCAGCGTTGCGGCAGGGGAAGCTTTCTTT